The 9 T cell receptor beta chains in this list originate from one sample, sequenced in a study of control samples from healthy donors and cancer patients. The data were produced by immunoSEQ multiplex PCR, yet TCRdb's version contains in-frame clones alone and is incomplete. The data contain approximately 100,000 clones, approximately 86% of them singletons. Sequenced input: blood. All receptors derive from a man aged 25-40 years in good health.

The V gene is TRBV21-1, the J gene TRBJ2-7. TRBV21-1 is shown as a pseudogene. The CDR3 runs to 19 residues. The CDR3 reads CASSKARPGRRPLKNEQYF. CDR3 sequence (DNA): TGTGCCAGCAGCAAAGCCCGTCCGGGACGAAGGCCCCTAAAGAACGAGCAGTACTTC.

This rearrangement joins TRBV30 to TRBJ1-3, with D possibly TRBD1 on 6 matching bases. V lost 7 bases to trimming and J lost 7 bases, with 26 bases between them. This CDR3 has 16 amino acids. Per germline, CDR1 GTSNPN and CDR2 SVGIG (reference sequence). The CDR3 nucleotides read TGTGCCTTTCTGAGGGGGGGAGTCATTGTCGGGAACACCATATATTTT. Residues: CAFLRGGVIVGNTIYF. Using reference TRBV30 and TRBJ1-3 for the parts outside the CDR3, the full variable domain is SQTIHQWPATLVQPVGSPLSLECTVEGTSNPNLYWYRQAAGRGLQLLFYSVGIGQISSEVPQNLSASRPQDRQFILSSKKLLLSDSGFYLCAFLRGGVIVGNTIYFGEGSWLTVV.

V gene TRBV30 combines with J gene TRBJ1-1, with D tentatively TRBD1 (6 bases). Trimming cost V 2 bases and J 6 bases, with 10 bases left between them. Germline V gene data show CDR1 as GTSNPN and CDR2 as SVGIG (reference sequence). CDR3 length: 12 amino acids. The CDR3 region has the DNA TGTGCCTGGAGTAATACAGGGCCTGAAGCTTTCTTT. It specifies CAWSNTGPEAFF.

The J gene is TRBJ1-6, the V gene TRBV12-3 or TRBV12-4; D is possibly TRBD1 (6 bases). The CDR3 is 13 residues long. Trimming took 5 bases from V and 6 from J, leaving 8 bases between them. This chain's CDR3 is CASSPRGNSPLHF. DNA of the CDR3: TGTGCCAGCAGTCCCAGGGGTAATTCACCCCTCCACTTT.

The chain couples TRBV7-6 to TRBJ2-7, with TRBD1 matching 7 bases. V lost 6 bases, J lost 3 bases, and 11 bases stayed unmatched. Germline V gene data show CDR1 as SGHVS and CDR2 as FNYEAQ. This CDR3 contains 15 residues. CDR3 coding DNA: TGTGCCAGCAGTAGGGCCGACAGGGATGTCTACGAGCAGTACTTC. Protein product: CASSRADRDVYEQYF.

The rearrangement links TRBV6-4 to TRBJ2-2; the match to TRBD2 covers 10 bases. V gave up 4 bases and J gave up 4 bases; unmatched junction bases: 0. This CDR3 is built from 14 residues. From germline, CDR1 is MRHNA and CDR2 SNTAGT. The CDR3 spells CASSASGSTGELFF. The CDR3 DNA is TGTGCCAGCAGTGCTAGCGGGAGCACCGGGGAGCTGTTTTTT.

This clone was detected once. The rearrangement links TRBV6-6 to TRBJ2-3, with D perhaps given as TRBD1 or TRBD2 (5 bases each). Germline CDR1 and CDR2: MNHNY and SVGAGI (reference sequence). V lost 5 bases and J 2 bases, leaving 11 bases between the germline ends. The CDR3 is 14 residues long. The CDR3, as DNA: TGTGCCAGCAGTAGGGACCTCTACACAGATACGCAGTATTTT. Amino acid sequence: CASSRDLYTDTQYF.

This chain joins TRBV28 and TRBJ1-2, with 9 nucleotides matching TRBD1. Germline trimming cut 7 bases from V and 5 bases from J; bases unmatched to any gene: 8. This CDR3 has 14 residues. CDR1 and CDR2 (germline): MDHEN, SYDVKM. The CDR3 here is CASTPLGQGYGYTF. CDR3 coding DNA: TGTGCCAGCACCCCCCTCGGACAGGGGTATGGCTACACCTTC.

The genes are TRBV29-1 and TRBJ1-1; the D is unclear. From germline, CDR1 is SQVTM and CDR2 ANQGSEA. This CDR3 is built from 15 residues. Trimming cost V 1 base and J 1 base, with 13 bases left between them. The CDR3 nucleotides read TGCAGCGTTGAAGCTCCAGAAGTAAGGAACACTGAAGCTTTCTTT. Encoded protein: CSVEAPEVRNTEAFF.